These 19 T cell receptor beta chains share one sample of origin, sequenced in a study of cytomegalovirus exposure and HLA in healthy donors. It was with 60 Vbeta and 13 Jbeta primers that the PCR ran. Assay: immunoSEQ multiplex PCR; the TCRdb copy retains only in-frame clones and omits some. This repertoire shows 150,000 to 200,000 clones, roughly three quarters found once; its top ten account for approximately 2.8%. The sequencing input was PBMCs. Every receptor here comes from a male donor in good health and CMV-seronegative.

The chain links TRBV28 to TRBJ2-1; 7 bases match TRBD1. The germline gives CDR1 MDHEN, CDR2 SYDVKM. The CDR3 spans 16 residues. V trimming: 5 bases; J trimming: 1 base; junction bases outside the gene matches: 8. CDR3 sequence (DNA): TGTGCCAGCAGTCCTTACAGGGGCTCTTCCTACAATGAGCAGTTCTTC. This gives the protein CASSPYRGSSYNEQFF.

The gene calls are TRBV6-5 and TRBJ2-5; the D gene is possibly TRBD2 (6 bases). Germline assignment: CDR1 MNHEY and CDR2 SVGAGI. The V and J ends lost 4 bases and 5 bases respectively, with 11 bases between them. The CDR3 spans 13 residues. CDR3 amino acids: CASSFLLAETQYF. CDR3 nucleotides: TGTGCCAGCAGTTTCCTCCTAGCGGAGACCCAGTACTTC.

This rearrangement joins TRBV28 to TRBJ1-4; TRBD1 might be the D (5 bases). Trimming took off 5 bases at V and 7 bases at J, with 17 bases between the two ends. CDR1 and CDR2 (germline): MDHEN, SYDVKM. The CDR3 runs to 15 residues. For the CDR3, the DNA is TGTGCCAGCAGTGGGGGGGGGACGAGGGGTGAAAAACTGTTTTTT. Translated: CASSGGGTRGEKLFF.

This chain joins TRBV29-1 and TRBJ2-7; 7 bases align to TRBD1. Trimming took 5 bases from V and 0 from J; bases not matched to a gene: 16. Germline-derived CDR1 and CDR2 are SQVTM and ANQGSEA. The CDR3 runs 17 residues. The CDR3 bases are TGCAGCGTTTCCGGGACAGCCGAAGAAGGTAGCTCCTACGAGCAGTACTTC. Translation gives CSVSGTAEEGSSYEQYF.

This chain's CDR3 is CASSTFSPTGLKAFF. The CDR3, as DNA: TGTGCCAGTAGTACCTTCTCCCCGACAGGGCTCAAGGCTTTCTTT. V and J are TRBV19 and TRBJ1-1, with TRBD1 matching 7 bases. The V and J ends lost 4 bases and 11 bases, in that order; junction bases with no gene match: 16. CDR1 LNHDA and CDR2 SQIVND come from the germline V gene (reference sequence). CDR3 size: 15 residues.

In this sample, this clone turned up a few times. The CDR3 nucleotides are TGTGCCTGGGGGGGCTGGGAGAGGCGGGATGAGCAGTTCTTC. Its protein is CAWGGWERRDEQFF. The chain employs TRBV30 and TRBJ2-1; D might be TRBD1 (6 bases). Trimming left V 5 bases short and J 8 bases short, with 19 bases between. Germline CDR1 reads GTSNPN; CDR2 reads SVGIG (reference sequence). The length of the CDR3 is 14 residues.

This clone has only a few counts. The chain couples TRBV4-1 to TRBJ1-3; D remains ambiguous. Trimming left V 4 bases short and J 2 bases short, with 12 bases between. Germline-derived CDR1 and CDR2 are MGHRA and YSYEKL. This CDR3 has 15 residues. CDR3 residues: CASSPVEKAGNTIYF. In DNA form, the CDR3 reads TGCGCCAGCAGCCCCGTCGAGAAAGCTGGAAACACCATATATTTT.

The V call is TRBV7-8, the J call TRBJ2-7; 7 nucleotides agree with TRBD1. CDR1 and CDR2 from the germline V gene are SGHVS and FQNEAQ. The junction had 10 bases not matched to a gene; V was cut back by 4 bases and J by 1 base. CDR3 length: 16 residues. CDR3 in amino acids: CASSYLPLTGSYEQYF. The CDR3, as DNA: TGTGCCAGCAGCTACCTCCCGCTGACAGGGTCCTACGAGCAGTACTTC.

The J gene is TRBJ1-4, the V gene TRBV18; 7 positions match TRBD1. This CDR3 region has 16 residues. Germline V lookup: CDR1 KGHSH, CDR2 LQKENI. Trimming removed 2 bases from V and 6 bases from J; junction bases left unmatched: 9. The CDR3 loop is CASSPSYGTEHEKLFF. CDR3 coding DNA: TGTGCCAGCTCACCATCATATGGGACAGAGCATGAAAAACTGTTTTTT.

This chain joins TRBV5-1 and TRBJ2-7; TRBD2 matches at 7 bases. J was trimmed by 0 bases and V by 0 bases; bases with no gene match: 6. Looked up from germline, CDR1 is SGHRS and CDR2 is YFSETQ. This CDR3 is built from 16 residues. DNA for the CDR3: TGCGCCAGCAGCTTGGTCCCAGCGGGAAACTCCTACGAGCAGTACTTC. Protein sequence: CASSLVPAGNSYEQYF.

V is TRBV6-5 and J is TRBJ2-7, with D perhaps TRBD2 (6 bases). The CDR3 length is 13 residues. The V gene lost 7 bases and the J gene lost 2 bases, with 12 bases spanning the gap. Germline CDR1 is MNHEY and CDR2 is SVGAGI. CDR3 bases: TGTGCCAGCACCAGGAGGGGTCCCTACGAGCAGTACTTC. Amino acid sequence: CASTRRGPYEQYF.

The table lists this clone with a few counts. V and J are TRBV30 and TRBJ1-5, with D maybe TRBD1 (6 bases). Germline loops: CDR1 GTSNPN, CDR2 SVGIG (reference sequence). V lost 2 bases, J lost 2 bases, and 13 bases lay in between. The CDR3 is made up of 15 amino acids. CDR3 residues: CAWSKTGMGNQPQHF. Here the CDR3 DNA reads TGTGCCTGGAGTAAGACAGGTATGGGCAATCAGCCCCAGCATTTT.

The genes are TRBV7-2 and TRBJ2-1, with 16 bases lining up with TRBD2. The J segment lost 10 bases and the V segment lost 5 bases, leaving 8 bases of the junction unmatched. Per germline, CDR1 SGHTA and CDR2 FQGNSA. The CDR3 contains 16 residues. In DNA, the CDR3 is TGTGCCAGCAGCATGTCCGGGACTAGCGGGGGGGCCGAGCAGTTCTTC. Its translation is CASSMSGTSGGAEQFF.

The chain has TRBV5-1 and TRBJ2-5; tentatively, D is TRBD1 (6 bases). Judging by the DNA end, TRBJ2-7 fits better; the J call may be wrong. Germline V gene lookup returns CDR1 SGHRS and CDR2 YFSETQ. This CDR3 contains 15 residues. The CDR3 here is CASSLSGHPADEQYF. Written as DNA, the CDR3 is TGCGCCAGCAGCTTGTCGGGACACCCCGCCGACGAGCAGTACTTC.

The CDR3 nucleotides read TGTGCCAGTAGTAGAGGGGCGGGAGTAAAAGAGACCCAGTACTTC. Its protein is CASSRGAGVKETQYF. The rearrangement joins TRBV19 to TRBJ2-5; TRBD2 aligns across 7 bases. Trimming took 4 bases from V and 3 from J; bases not matched to a gene: 8. Germline V gene lookup returns CDR1 LNHDA and CDR2 SQIVND (reference sequence). CDR3 length: 15 amino acids.

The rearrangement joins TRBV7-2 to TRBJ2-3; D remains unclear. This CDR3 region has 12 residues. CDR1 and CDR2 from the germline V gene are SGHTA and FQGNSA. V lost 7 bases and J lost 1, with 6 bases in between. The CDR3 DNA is TGTGCCAGCACCCTCGGCACAGATACGCAGTATTTT. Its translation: CASTLGTDTQYF.

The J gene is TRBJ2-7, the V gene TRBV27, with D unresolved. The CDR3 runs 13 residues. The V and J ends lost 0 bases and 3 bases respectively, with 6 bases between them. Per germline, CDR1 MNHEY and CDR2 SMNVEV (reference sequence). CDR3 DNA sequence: TGTGCCAGCAGTTTATCGAACTTCTACGAGCAGTACTTC. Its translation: CASSLSNFYEQYF.

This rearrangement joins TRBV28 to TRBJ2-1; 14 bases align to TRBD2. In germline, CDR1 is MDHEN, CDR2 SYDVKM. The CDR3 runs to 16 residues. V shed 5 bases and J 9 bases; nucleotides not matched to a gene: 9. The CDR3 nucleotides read TGTGCCAGCAGTCCTACGGGACTAGCGGGAGTTTCTGAGCAGTTCTTC. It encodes CASSPTGLAGVSEQFF.

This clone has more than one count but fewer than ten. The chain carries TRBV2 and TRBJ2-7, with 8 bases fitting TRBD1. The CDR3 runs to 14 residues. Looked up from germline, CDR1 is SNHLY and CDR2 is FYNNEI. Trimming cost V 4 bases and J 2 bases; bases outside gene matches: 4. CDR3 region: CASSGDRGTYEQYF. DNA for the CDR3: TGTGCCAGCAGTGGAGACAGGGGAACCTACGAGCAGTACTTC.